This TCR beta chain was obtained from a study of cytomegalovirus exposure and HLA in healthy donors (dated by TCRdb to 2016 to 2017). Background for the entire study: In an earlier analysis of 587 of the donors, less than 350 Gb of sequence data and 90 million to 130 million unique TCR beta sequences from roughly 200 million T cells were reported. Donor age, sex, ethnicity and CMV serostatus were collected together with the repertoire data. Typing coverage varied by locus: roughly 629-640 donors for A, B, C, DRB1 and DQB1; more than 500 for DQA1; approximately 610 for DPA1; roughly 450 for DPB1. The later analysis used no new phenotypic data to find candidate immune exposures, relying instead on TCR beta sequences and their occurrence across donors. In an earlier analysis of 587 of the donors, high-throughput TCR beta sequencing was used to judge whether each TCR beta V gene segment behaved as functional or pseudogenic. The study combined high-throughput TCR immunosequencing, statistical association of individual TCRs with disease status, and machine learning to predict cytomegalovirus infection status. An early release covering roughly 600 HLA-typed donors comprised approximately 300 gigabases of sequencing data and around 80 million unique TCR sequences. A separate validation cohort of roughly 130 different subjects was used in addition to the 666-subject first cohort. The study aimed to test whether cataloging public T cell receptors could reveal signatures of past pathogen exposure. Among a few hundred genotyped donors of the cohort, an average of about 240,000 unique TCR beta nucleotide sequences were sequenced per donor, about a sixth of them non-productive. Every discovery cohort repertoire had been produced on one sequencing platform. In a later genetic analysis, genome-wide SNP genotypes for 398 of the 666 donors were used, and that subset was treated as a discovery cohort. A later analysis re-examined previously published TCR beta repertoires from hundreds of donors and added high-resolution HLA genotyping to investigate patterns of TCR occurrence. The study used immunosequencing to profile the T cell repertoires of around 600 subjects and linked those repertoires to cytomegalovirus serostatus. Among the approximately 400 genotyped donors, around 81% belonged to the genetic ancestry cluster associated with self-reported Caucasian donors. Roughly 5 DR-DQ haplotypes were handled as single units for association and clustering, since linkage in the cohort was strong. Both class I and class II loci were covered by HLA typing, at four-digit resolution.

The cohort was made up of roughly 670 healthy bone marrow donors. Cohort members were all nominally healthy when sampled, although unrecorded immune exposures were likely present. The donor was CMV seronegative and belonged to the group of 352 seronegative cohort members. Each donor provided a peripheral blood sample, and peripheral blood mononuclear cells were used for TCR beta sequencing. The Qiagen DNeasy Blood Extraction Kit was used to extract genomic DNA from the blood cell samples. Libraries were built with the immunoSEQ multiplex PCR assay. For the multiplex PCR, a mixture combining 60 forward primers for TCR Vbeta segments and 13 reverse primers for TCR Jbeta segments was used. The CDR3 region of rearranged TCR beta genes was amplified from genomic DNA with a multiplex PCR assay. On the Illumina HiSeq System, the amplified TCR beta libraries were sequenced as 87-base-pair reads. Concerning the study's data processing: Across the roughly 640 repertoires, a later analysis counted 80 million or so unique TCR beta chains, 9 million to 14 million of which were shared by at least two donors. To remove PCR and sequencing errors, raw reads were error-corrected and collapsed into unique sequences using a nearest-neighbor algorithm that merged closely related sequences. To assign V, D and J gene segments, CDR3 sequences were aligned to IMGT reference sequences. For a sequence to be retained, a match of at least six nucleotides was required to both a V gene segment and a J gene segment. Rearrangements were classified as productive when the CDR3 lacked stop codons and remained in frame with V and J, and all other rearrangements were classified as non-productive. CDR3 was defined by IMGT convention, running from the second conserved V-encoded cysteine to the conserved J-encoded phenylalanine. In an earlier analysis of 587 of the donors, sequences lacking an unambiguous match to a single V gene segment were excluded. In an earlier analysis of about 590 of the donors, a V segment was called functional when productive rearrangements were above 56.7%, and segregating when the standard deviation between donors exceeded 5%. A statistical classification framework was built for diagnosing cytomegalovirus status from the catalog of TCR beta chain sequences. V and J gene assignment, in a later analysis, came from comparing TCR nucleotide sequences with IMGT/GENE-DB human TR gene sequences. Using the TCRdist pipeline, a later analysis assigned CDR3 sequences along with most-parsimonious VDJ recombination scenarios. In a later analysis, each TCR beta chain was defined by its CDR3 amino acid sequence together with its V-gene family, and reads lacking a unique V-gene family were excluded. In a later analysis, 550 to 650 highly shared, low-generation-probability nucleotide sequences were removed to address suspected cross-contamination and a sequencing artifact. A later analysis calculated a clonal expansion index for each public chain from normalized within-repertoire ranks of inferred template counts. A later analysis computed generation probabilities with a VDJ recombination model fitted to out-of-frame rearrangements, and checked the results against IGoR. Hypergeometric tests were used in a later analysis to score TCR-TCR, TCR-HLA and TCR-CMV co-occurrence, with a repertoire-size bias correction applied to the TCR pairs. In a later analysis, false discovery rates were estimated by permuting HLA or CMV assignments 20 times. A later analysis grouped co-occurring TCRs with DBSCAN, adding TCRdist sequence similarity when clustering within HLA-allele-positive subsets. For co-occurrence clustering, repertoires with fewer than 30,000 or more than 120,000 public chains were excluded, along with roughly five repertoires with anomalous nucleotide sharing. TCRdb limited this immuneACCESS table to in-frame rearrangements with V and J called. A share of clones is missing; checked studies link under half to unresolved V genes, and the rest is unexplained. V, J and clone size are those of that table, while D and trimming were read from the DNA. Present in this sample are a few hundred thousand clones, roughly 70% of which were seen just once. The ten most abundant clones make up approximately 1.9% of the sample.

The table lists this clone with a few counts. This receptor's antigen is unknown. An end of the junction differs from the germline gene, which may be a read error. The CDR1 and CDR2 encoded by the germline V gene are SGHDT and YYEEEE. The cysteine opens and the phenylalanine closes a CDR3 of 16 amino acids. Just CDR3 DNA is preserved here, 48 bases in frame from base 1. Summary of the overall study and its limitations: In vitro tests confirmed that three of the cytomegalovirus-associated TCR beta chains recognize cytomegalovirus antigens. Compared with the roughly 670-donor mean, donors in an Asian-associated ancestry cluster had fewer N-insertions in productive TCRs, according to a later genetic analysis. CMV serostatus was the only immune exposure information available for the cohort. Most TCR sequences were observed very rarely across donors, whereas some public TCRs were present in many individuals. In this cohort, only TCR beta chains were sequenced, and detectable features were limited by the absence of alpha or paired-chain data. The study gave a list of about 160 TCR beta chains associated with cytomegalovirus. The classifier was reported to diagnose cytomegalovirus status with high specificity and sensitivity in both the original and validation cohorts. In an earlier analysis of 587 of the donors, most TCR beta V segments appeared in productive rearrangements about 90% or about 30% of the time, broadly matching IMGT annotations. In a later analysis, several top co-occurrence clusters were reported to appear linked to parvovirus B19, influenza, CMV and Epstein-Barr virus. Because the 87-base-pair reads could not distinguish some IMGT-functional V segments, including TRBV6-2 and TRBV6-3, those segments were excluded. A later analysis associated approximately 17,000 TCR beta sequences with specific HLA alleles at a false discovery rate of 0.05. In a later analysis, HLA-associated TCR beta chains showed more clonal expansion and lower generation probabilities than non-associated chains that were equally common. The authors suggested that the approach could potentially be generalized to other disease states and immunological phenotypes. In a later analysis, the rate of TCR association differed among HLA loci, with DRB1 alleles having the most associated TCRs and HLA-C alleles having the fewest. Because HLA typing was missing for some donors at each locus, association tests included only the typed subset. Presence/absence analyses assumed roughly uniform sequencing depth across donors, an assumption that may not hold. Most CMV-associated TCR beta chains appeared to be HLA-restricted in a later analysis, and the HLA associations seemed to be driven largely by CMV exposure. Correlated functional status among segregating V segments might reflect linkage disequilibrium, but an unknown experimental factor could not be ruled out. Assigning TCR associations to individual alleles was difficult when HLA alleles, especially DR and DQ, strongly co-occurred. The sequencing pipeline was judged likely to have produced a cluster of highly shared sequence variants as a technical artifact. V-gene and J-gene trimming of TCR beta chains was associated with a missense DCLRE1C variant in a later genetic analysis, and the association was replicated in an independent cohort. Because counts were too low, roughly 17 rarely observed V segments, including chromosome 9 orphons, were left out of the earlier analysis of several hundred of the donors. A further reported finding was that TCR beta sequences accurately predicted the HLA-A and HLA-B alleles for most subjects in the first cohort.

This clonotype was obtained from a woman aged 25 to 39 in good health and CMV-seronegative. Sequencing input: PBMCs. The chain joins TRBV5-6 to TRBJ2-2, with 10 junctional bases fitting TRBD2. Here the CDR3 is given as CASTLRTSGFSGELFF. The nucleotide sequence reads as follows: TGTGCCAGCACCTTGAGGACTAGCGGTTTCTCCGGGGAGCTGTTTTTT.